This record concerns one TCR beta chain sequence. CDR3 size: 15 residues. The ends lost 2 bases at V and 5 bases at J; junction bases unmatched: 5. The germline V gene has CDR1 SGDLS and CDR2 YYNGEE. The record originates from a study of T cells in Graves' hyperthyroidism and ophthalmopathy. Amplified TCR beta CDR3 regions derived from RNA transcripts. The HTBI primer set served for first-round RT-PCR of the TCR CDR3. A single record per CDR3 protein comes from TCRdb applying MiXCR to the multiplex PCR reads. This repertoire shows approximately 360,000 distinct CDR3 sequences, roughly 25% found once; its top ten account for around four fifths.

The source material was blood. This receptor was identified in a man aged 50 to 60 with Graves' hyperthyroidism. The chain has TRBV9 and TRBJ2-5; 11 bases are shared with TRBD2. The CDR3 coding sequence is TGTGCCAGCAGCGTCTCCTGGACTAGCGGGGAGACCCAGTACTTC. Its translation is CASSVSWTSGETQYF.